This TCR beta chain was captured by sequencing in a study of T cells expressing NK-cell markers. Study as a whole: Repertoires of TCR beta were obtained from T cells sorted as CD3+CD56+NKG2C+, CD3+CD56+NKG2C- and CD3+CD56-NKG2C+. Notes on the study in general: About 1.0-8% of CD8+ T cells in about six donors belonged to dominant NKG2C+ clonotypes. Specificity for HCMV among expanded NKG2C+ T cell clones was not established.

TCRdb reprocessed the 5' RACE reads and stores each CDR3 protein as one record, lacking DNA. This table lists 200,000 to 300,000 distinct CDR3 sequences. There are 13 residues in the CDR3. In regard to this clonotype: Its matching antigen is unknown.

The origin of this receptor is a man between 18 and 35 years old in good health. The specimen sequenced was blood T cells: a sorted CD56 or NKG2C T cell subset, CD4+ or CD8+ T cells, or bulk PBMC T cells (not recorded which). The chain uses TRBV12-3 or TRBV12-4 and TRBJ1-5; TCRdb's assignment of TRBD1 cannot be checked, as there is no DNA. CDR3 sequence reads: CASSRQSNQPQHF.